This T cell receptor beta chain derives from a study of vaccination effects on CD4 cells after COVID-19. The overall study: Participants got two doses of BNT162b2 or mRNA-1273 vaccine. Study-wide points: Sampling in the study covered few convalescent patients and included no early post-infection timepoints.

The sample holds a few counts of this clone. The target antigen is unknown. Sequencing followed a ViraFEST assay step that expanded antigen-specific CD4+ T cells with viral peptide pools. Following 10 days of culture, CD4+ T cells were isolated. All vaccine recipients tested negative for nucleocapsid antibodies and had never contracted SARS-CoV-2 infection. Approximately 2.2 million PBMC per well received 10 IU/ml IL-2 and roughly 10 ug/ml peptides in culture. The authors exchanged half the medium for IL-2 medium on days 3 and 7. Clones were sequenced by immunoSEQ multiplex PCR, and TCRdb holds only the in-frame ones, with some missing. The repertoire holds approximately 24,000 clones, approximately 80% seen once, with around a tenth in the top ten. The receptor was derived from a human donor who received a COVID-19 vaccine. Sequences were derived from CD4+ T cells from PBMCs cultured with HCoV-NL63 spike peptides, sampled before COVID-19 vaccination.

Here the CDR3 DNA reads TGCAGTGCTAGTCCCAGGGGTTTGGCTGGAAACACCATATATTTT. This encodes CSASPRGLAGNTIYF. This sequence joins TRBV20-1 and TRBJ1-3; possibly TRBD1 for D (6 bases). Trimming pared 3 bases from V and 2 bases from J, leaving 14 bases between. The CDR3 consists of 15 residues. CDR1 is DFQATT, CDR2 SNEGSKA, per germline (reference sequence).